This TCR beta chain came from a study of T-cell reconstitution after alpha-beta-depleted transplantation in children. V dropped 2 bases and J dropped 8 bases, with 17 bases sitting between them. The germline V gene encodes CDR1 SGHRS and CDR2 YFSETQ. The CDR3 loop spans 15 amino acids. Preparation of the TCRbeta library involved a method that used unique molecular identifiers. MiXCR, run by TCRdb on the PCR reads, gives a single entry per CDR3 protein. This table holds hundreds of thousands of distinct CDR3 sequences, roughly 14% found once. This clonotype originated in a human donor who donated a stem cell graft to a child with Fanconi anemia. V is TRBV5-1 and J is TRBJ2-1; D unresolved. The source material was PBMCs, sampled from the stem cell graft. The CDR3 DNA is TGCGCCAGCAGCTTAGAAGCTCCCGGTGGGGATGAGCAGTTCTTC. Encoded protein: CASSLEAPGGDEQFF.